This TCR beta chain was recovered during a study of T cells in Graves' hyperthyroidism and ophthalmopathy. Broader study findings: Median prediction lead before ophthalmopathy onset was 5 to 7.5 months with the model.

This CDR3 region has 12 residues. Trimming shortened V by 3 bases and J by 5 bases, and 7 bases separated the two germline ends. Looked up from germline, CDR1 is LNHNV and CDR2 is YYDKDF (reference sequence). About this clonotype itself: Its antigen remains unknown.

TCR beta CDR3 regions were amplified from RNA transcripts. TCR CDR3 regions were first amplified by RT-PCR with HTBI primers. TCRdb itself ran the multiplex PCR reads through MiXCR, one entry per CDR3 protein. The sample lists 450,000 to 700,000 distinct CDR3 sequences, around 42% seen once, with around 19% in the top ten. Material: peripheral blood or thyroid tissue (not recorded which). The clonotype was recovered from an adult woman with Graves' disease, either hyperthyroidism or ophthalmopathy (not recorded which). The chain employs TRBV15 and TRBJ2-5, with D maybe TRBD1 (5 bases). CDR3 in amino acids: CATSSPGETQYF. The CDR3 DNA reads TGTGCCACCAGCAGCCCAGGGGAGACCCAGTACTTC. Full variable domain (rest looked up from reference TRBV15 and TRBJ2-5): DAMVIQNPRYQVTQFGKPVTLSCSQTLNHNVMYWYQQKSSQAPKLLFHYYDKDFNNEADTPDNFQSRRPNTSFCFLDIRSPGLGDTAMYLCATSSPGETQYFGPGTRLLVL.